This TCR beta chain was documented in a study of human T cells and chemical hapten exposure. Study at large: Across the whole study, which lasted 20 to 30 weeks, patients were given diphenylcyclopropenone on the scalp once a week.

As for time point: patch test 2, 6 weeks after DPC sensitization. Treatment specified: therapeutic diphenylcyclopropenone sensitization with weekly scalp DPC. The germline V and J ends were trimmed by 4 bases and 5 bases, with 11 bases remaining between them. Germline CDR1 KGHDR, CDR2 SFDVKD. The CDR3 sequence is 14 residues long. General study findings and limits: Expanded TCRs clustered into significantly more large CDR3 similarity groups than controls, the analysis revealed.

This clonotype has at least ten counts. The antigen is not known. In the original analysis: From 23,224 to 690,600 TCRs were found per sample, with a median of roughly 89,000. TCRdb called the RACE reads again in MiXCR, with one record for every CDR3 protein. The V and J calls shown here were made by TCRdb, not taken from the authors' results. The repertoire holds some 96,000 distinct CDR3 sequences, approximately 9.3% seen once, with just over 2% in the top ten. The clonotype was recovered from a woman in her thirties or forties with alopecia areata. Some clones in this sample may be carry-over from other donors' samples. The sequencing here drew on whole blood, taken in connection with sensitization to the hapten diphenylcyclopropenone (DPC). J is TRBJ1-5 and V is TRBV24-1, with TRBD1 as a possible D gene (5 bases). The CDR3, as DNA: TGTGCCACCAGTGAACCCGGGACTCATCAGCCCCAGCATTTT. Its translation: CATSEPGTHQPQHF.